This T cell receptor (beta chain) came from a study of blood T cell repertoires in COVID-19. Study background: Researchers got acute and convalescent COVID-19 samples from the United States, Italy and Spain. T cells, B-cell-depleted T cells, or PBMCs provided the cDNA or gDNA that served as material.

This clone was seen just once. The V gene lost 0 bases and the J gene lost 7 bases, with 20 bases spanning the gap. Germline CDR1 SGHRS, CDR2 YFSETQ. The CDR3 length is 16 residues. The protocol was immunoSEQ multiplex PCR, while the TCRdb copy is restricted to in-frame clones and leaves out a portion. Among some 150,000 clones listed, nearly 80% were seen once. The sequence derives from a woman aged 80 or over with acute or convalescent COVID-19. Sequenced sample: peripheral blood. The chain employs TRBV5-1 and TRBJ2-7; tentatively, D is TRBD2 (5 bases). CDR3 coding DNA: TGCGCCAGCAGCTTGGGTACGGGGTCCCCTTCGGAGGAGCAGTACTTC. It yields the protein CASSLGTGSPSEEQYF.